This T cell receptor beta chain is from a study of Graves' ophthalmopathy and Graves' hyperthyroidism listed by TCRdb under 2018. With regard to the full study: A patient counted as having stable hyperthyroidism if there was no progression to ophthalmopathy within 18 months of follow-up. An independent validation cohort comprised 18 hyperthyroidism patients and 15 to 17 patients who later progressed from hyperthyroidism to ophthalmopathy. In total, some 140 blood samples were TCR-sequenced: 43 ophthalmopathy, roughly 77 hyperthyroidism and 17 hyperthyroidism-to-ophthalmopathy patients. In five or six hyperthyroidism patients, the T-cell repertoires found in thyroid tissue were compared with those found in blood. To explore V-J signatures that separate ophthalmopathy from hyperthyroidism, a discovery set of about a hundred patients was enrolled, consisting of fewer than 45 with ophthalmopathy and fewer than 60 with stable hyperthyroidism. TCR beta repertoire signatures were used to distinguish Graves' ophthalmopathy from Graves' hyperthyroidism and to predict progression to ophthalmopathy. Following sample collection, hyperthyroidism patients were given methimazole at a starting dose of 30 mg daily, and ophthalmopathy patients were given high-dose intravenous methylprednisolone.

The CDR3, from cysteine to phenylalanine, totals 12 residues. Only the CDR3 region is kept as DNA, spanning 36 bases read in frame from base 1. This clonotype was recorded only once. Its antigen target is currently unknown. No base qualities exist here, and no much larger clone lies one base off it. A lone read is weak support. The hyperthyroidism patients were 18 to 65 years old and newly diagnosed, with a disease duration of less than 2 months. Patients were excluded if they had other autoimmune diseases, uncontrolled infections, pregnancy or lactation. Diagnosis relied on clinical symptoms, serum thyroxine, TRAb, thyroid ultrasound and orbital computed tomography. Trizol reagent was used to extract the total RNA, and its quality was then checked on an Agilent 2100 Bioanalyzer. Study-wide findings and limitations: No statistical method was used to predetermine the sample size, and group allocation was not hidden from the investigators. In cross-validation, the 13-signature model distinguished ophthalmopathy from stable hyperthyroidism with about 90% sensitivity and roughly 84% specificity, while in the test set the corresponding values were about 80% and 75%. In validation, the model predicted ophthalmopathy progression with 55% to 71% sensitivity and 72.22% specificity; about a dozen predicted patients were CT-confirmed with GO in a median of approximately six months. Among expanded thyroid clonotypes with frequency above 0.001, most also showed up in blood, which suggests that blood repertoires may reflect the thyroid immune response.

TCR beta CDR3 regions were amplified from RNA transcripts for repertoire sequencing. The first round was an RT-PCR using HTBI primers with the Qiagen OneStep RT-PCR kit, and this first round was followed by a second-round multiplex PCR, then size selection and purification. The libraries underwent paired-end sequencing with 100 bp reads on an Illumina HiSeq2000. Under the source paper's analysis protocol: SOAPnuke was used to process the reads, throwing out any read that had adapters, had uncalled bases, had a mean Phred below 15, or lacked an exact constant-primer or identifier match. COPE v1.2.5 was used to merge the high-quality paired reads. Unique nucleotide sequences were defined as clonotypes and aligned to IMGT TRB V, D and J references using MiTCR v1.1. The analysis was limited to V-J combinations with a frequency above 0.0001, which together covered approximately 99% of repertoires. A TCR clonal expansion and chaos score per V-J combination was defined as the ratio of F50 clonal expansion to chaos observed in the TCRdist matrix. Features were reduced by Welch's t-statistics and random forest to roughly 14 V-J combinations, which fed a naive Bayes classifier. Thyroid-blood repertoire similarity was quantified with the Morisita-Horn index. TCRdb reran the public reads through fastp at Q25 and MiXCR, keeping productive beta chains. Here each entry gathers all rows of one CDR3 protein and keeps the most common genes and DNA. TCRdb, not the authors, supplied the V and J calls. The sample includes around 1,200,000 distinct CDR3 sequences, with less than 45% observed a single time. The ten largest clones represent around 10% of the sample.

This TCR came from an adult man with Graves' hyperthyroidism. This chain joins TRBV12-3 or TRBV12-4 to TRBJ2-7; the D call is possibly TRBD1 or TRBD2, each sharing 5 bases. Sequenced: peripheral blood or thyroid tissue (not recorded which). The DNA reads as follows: TGTGCTAGTGGTTTTGGGACCAACGAGCAGTACTTC. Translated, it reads CASGFGTNEQYF.